This T cell receptor (beta chain) came from a study of OX40 agonist ivuxolimab in advanced cancers. Study-level points and caveats: CD8+ T cells (on average) carried more expanded clones than CD4+ T cells.

A single count supports this clone. Its antigen is unidentified. TCRdb keeps only in-frame clones here, not all; method: immunoSEQ multiplex PCR. The sample holds 44,000 or so clones, around 74% seen once. The V gene's germline CDR1 is SGHRS and CDR2 YFSETQ. After removal of 7 bases from V and 7 bases from J, the junction contained 1 base not matched to a gene. The CDR3 has 13 amino acids. The chain links TRBV5-1 to TRBJ2-1, with TRBD2 matching 14 bases. The specimen comprised CD4+ or CD8+ T cells sorted from blood, sampled in a trial of the OX40 agonist ivuxolimab. The TCR sequence derives from an adult with an advanced solid tumor such as melanoma, head and neck, liver or kidney cancer. This CDR3 is CASGLAGGNEQFF. The CDR3 DNA sequence: TGCGCCAGCGGACTAGCGGGGGGAAATGAGCAGTTCTTC.